This record concerns one TCR beta chain sequence. Its matching antigen is unknown. PCR was performed using 60 Vbeta and 13 Jbeta primers. Repertoires were generated with immunoSEQ multiplex PCR, while TCRdb's copy carries only in-frame clones and drops some. The clone table shows under 150,000 clones, with the ten largest holding 1.5% to 1.9%. The record originates from a study of cytomegalovirus exposure and HLA in healthy donors. Regarding the study as a whole: There were 150 to 200 TCR beta chains listed as cytomegalovirus-associated. The likely origin of a cluster of highly shared sequence variants was a sequencing artifact.

Per the germline V gene, CDR1 is ENHRY and CDR2 is SYGVKD. This CDR3 region has 14 residues. Between the trimmed V and J ends, which lost 10 bases and 1 base, there was a span of 15 bases. The source material was PBMCs. The TCR was taken from a woman between 40 and 55 years old in good health and CMV-seronegative. The rearrangement joins TRBV10-3 to TRBJ2-3, with D tentatively TRBD1 (6 bases). CDR3 nucleotide sequence: TGTGCCACTGATCCGGGACACCGCACAGATACGCAGTATTTT. It encodes CATDPGHRTDTQYF.